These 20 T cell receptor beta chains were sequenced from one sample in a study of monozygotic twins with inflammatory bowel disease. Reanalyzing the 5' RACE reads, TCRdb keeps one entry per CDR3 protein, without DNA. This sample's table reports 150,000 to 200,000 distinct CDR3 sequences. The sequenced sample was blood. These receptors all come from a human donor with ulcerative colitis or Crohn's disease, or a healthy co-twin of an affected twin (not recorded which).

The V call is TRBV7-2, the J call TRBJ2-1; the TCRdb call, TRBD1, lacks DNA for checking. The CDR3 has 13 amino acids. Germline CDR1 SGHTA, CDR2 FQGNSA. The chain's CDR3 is CASSHDRANEQFF.

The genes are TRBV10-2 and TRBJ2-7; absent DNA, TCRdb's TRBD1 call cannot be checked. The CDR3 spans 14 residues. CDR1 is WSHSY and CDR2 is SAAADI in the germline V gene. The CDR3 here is CASSRGQGVYEQYF.

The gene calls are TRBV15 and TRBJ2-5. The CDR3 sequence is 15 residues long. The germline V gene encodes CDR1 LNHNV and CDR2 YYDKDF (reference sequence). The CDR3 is CATSRAVDYQETQYF.

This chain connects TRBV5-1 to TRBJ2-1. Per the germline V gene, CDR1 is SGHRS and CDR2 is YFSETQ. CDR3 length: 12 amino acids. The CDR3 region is CASSGWVNEQFF.

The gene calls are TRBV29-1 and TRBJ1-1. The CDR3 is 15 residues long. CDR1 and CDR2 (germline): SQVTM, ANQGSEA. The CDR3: CSVQYHGRMNTEAFF.

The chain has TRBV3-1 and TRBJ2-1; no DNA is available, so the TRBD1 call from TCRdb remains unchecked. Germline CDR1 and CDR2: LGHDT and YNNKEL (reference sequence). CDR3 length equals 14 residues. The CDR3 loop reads CASSQIAGEGEQFF.

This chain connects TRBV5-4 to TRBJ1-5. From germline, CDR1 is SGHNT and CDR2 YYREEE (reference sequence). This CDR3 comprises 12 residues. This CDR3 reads CASSIPNQLQHF.

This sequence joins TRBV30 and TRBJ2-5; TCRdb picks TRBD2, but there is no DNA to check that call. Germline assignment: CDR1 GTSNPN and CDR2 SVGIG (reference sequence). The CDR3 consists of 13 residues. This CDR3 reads CASGRVEQETQYF.

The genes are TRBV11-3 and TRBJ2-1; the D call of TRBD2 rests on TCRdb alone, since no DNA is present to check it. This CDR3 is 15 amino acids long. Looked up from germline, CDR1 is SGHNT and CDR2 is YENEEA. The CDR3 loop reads CASSLASGSSNEQFF.

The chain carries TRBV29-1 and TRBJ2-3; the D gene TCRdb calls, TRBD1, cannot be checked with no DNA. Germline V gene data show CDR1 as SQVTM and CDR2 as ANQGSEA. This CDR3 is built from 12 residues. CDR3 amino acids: CSVVGVGDTQYF.

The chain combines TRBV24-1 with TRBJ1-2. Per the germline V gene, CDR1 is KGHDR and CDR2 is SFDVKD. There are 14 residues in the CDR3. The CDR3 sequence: CATSDLAINYGYTF.

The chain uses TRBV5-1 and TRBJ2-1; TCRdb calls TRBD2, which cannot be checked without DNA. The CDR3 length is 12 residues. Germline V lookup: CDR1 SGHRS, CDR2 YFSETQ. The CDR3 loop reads CASSPGVAEQFF.

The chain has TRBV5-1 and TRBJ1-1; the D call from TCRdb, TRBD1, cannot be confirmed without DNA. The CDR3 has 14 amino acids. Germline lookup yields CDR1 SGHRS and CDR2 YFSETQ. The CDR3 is CASSSDRARTEAFF.

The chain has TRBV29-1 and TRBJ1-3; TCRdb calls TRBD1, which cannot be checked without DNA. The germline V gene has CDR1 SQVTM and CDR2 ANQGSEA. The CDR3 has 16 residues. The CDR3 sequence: CSVKLDNREAGNTIYF.

CDR3 sequence: CASSVLLGLSGANVLTF. This chain uses TRBV6-1 with TRBJ2-6; checking the TCRdb D call of TRBD2 is not possible without DNA. The CDR3 is 17 residues long. Germline V gives CDR1 MNHNS, CDR2 SASEGT.

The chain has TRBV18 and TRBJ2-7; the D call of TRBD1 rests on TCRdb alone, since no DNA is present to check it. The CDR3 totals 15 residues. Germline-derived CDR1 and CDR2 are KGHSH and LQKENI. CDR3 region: CASSPPGRGGYEQYF. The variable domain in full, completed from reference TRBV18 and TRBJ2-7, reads NAGVMQNPRHLVRRRGQEARLRCSPMKGHSHVYWYRQLPEEGLKFMVYLQKENIIDESGMPKERFSAEFPKEGPSILRIQQVVRGDSAAYFCASSPPGRGGYEQYFGPGTRLTVT.

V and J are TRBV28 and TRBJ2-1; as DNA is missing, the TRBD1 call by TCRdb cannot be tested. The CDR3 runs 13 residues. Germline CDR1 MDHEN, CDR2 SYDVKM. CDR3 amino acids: CASSLGGRGEQFF. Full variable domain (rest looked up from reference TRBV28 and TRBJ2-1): DVKVTQSSRYLVKRTGEKVFLECVQDMDHENMFWYRQDPGLGLRLIYFSYDVKMKEKGDIPEGYSVSREKKERFSLILESASTNQTSMYLCASSLGGRGEQFFGPGTRLTVL.

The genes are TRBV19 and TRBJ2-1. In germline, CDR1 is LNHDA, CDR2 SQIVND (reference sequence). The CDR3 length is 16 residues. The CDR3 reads CASSIVSGRASSEQFF.

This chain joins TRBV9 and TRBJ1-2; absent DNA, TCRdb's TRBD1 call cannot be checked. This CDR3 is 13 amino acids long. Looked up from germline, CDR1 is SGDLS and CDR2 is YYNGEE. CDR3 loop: CASSLQTGNGYTF.

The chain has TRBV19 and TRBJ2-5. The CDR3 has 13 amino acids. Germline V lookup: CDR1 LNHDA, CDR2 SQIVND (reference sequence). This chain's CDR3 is CASSINRQETQYF.